What follows is one TCR beta chain and its context. Clones were read by immunoSEQ multiplex PCR, and TCRdb kept only the in-frame ones, dropping some. Of tens of thousands of clones detected, roughly nine tenths appear once; the ten largest clones hold approximately 20%. The source of the sample is a study of blood T cell repertoires in COVID-19. What was sequenced was peripheral blood. The source of this sequence is a man aged 70 or older with acute or convalescent COVID-19.

Written as DNA, the CDR3 is TGTGCCAGCAGTAAAACTAGCGGGAGGAGGCAGTTCTTC. This sequence encodes CASSKTSGRRQFF. This chain joins TRBV6-5 and TRBJ2-1, with 12 bases that match TRBD2. V was clipped by 5 bases and J by 12 bases; unmatched bases: 5. The CDR3 spans 13 residues. Germline V gives CDR1 MNHEY, CDR2 SVGAGI.